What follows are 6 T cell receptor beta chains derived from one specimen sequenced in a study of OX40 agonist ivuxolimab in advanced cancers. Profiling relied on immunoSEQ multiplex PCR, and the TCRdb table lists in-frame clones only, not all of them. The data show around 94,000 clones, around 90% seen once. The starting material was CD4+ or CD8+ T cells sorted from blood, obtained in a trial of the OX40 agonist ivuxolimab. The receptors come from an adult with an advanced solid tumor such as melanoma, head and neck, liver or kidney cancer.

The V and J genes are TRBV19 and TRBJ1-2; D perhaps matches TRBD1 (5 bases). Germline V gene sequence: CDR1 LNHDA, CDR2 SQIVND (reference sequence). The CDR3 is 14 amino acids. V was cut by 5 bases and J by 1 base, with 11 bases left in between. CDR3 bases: TGTGCCAGTAGTCCTCCGGGACTTAACTATGGCTACACCTTC. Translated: CASSPPGLNYGYTF.

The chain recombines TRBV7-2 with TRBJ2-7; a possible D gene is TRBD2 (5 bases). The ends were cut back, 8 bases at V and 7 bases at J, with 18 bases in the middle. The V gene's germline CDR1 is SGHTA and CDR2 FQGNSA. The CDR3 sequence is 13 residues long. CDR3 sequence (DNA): TGTGCCAGCGATCGACGGGAATCGAGGGAGCAGTACTTC. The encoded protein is CASDRRESREQYF. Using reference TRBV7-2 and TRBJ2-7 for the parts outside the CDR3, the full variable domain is GAGVSQSPSNKVTEKGKDVELRCDPISGHTALYWYRQSLGQGLEFLIYFQGNSAPDKSGLPSDRFSAERTGGSVSTLTIQRTQQEDSAVYLCASDRRESREQYFGPGTRLTVT.

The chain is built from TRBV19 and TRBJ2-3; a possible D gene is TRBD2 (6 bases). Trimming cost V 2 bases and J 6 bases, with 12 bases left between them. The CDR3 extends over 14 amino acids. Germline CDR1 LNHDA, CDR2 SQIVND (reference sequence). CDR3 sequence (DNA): TGTGCCAGTAGTATACTCCCGCTAGCGGATACGCAGTATTTT. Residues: CASSILPLADTQYF.

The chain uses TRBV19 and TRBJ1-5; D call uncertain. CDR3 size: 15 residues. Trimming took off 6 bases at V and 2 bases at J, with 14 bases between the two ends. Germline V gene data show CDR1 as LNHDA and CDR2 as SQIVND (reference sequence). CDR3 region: CASSIEGWGNQPQHF. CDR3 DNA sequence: TGTGCCAGTAGCATTGAGGGTTGGGGCAATCAGCCCCAGCATTTT.

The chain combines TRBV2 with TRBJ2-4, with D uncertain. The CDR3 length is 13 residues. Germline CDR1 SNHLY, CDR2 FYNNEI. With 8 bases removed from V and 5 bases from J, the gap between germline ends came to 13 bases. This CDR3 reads CASCVSAENIQYF. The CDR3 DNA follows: TGTGCCAGCTGCGTATCGGCAGAAAACATTCAGTACTTC.

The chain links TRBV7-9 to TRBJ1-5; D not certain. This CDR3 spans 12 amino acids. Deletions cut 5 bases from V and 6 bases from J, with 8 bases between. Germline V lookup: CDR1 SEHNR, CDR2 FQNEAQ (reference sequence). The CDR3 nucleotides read TGTGCCAGCAGCCTCCCTACTCAGCCCCAGCATTTT. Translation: CASSLPTQPQHF.